This T cell receptor (beta chain) was captured in a study of T cells in Graves' hyperthyroidism and ophthalmopathy. Study summary: At the time of initial diagnosis and before any treatment, peripheral blood was collected.

Amplified TCR beta CDR3 regions came from RNA transcripts. Carried out on the TCR CDR3, a first-round RT-PCR used the HTBI primer set. TCRdb analysed the multiplex PCR reads with MiXCR anew, one entry per CDR3 protein. The sample consists of around 450,000 distinct CDR3 sequences, 15% to 18% of them appearing once. This clonotype has at least ten counts. No ophthalmopathy progression within 18 months constituted stable Graves' hyperthyroidism. Germline V gene lookup returns CDR1 ENHRY and CDR2 SYGVKD. Trimming left V 0 bases short and J 6 bases short, with 4 bases between. This CDR3 spans 12 amino acids.

This TCR derives from a woman under 30 with Graves' hyperthyroidism. The rearrangement links TRBV10-3 to TRBJ2-3; no clear D. Sequencing input: blood. CDR3 sequence: CAISESSDTQYF. The CDR3 nucleotides read TGTGCCATCAGTGAGTCGAGTGATACGCAGTATTTT.